A single sample gave rise to the 4 T cell receptor beta chains below, sequenced in a study of T cell responses to AZD1222 COVID-19 vaccine. Here immunoSEQ multiplex PCR was the method, and the copy in TCRdb shows in-frame clones only, minus some. The sample holds more than 110,000 clones, over 75% seen once. The sequenced sample was peripheral blood, obtained on day 0 of AZD1222 vaccination. The receptors were sampled from an adult in good health.

The chain recombines TRBV20-1 with TRBJ1-1; D is unclear. The CDR3 consists of 10 residues. Germline V lookup: CDR1 DFQATT, CDR2 SNEGSKA (reference sequence). V was cut by 0 bases and J by 11 bases, with 7 bases left in between. This chain's CDR3 is CSARDRRAFF. CDR3 nucleotides: TGCAGTGCTAGAGATAGGAGGGCTTTCTTT.

V usage is TRBV6-5 and J usage is TRBJ1-2; 8 nucleotides match TRBD1. J was trimmed by 4 bases and V by 6 bases; bases with no gene match: 7. The CDR3 has 14 residues. The V gene's germline CDR1 is MNHEY and CDR2 SVGAGI. The CDR3 coding sequence is TGTGCCAGCAGACGGACAGGGTCGGGCTATGGCTACACCTTC. Translating it yields CASRRTGSGYGYTF.

This chain connects TRBV18 to TRBJ1-2, with 9 bases matching TRBD1. The CDR3 loop spans 14 amino acids. The germline gives CDR1 KGHSH, CDR2 LQKENI. V lost 2 bases and J lost 8; bases outside the gene matches: 6. CDR3 DNA sequence: TGTGCCAGCTCACCAGTGGCAGACAGGGGGGGCTACACCTTC. Protein product: CASSPVADRGGYTF.

The chain's CDR3 is CASGSRRSFDTQYF. CDR3 bases: TGTGCCAGCGGCTCCCGGCGGAGTTTCGATACGCAGTATTTT. This sequence joins TRBV5-8 and TRBJ2-3; D is undetermined. Germline CDR1 reads SGHTS; CDR2 reads YDEGEE. V lost 7 bases and J lost 6, with 18 bases in between. This CDR3 spans 14 amino acids. Using reference TRBV5-8 and TRBJ2-3 for the parts outside the CDR3, the full variable domain is EAGVTQSPTHLIKTRGQQATLRCSPISGHTSVYWYQQALGLGLQFLLWYDEGEERNRGNFPPRFSGRQFPNYSSELNVNALELEDSALYLCASGSRRSFDTQYFGPGTRLTVL.